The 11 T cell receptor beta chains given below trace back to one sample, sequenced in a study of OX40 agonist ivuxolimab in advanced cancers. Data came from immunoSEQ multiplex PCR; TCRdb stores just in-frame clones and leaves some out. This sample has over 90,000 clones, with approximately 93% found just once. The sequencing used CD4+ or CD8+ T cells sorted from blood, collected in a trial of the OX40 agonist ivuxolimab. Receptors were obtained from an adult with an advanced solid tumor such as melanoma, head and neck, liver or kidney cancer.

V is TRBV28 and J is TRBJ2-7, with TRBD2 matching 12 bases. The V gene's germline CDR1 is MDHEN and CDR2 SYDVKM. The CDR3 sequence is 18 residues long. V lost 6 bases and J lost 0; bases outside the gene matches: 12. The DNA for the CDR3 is TGTGCCAGCAGCCCCTCTAGGACTAGCGGGACCAGCTCCTACGAGCAGTACTTC. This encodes CASSPSRTSGTSSYEQYF.

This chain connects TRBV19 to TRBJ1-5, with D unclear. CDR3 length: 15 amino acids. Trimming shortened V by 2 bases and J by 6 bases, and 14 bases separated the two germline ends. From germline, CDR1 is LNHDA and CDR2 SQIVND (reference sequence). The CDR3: CASSIHPNWGQPQHF. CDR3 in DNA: TGTGCCAGTAGTATACACCCAAATTGGGGTCAGCCCCAGCATTTT.

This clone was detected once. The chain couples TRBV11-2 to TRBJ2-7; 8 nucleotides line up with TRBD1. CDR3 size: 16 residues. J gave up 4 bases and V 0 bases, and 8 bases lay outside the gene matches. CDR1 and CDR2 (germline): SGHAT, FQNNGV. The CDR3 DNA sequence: TGTGCCAGCAGCTTAGATCTTTGGGACAGGATGTACGAGCAGTACTTC. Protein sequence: CASSLDLWDRMYEQYF.

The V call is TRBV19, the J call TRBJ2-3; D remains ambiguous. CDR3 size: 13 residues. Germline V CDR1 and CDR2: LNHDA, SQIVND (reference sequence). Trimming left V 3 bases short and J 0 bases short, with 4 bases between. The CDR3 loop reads CASSMTSTDTQYF. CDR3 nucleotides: TGTGCCAGTAGTATGACTAGCACAGATACGCAGTATTTT.

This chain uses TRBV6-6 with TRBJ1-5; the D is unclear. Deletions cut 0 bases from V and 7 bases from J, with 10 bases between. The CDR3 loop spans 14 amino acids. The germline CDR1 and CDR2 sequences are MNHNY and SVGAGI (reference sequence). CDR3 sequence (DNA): TGTGCCAGCAGTTACTCGGCTCAAGGGCAGCCCCAGCATTTT. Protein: CASSYSAQGQPQHF.

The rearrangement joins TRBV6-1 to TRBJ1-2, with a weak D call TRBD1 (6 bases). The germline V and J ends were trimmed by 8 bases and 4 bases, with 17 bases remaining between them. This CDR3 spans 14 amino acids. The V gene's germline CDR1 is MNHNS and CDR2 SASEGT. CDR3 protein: CASFQAQGTYGYTF. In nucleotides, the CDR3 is TGTGCCAGCTTCCAGGCACAGGGCACCTATGGCTACACCTTC.

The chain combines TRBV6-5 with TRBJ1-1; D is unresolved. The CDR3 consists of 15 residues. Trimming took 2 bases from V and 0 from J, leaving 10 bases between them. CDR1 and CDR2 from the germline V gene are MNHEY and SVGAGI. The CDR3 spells CASSYRSGVNTEAFF. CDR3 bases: TGTGCCAGCAGTTACCGGTCCGGTGTGAACACTGAAGCTTTCTTT.

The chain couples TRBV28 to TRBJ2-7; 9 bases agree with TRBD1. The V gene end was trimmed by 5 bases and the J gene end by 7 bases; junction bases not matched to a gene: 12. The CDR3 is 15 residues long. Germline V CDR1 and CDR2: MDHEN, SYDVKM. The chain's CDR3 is CASSPPGQGPEEQYF. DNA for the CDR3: TGTGCCAGCAGTCCGCCGGGACAGGGCCCTGAAGAGCAGTACTTC.

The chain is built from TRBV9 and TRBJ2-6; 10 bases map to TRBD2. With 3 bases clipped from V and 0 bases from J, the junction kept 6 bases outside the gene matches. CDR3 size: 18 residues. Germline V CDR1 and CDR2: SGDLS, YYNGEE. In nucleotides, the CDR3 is TGTGCCAGCAGCGAGACTAGCGGGTCGAGCTCTGGGGCCAACGTCCTGACTTTC. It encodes CASSETSGSSSGANVLTF.

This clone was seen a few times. CDR3 sequence: CASSQELRNQPQHF. CDR3 nucleotides: TGCGCCAGCAGCCAAGAGTTGCGGAATCAGCCCCAGCATTTT. The V call is TRBV4-3, the J call TRBJ1-5; D not certain. The CDR3 runs 14 residues. Germline-derived CDR1 and CDR2 are LGHNA and YSLEER. V was clipped by 0 bases and J by 4 bases, with 7 bases between them.

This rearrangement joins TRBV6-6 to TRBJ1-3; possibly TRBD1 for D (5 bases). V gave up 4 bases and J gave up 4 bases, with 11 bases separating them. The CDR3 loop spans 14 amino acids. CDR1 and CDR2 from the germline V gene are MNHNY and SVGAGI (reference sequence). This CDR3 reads CASSLGGEGNTIYF. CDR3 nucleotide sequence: TGTGCCAGCAGTTTGGGAGGGGAGGGAAACACCATATATTTT.